The 2 T cell receptor beta chains reported below all come from one sample, sequenced in a study of beta chain features in type 1 diabetes. The study reverse transcribed the entire isolated RNA, so it sequenced expressed TCRB transcripts. Clones were read by immunoSEQ multiplex PCR, and TCRdb kept only the in-frame ones, dropping some. The table includes hundreds of thousands of clones, about 12% detected once. The sequenced sample consisted of naive CD4+ T cells from blood. The origin of the receptors is a man between 18 and 35 years old in good health.

The gene calls are TRBV30 and TRBJ2-3; 7 bases match TRBD2. V lost 3 bases and J lost 6; bases outside the gene matches: 9. The germline CDR1 and CDR2 sequences are GTSNPN and SVGIG (reference sequence). The CDR3 has 14 residues. CDR3 in DNA: TGTGCCTGGAGGCGGGCGGGAGTTGTCGATACGCAGTATTTT. Translated, it gives CAWRRAGVVDTQYF.

The chain couples TRBV9 to TRBJ1-1; D is unclear. Between the trimmed V and J ends, which lost 0 bases and 10 bases, there was a span of 16 bases. The CDR3 runs 14 residues. From germline, CDR1 is SGDLS and CDR2 YYNGEE. CDR3 sequence: CASSVAPSATGAFF. The DNA of the CDR3 is TGTGCCAGCAGCGTAGCTCCATCCGCCACCGGAGCTTTCTTT.